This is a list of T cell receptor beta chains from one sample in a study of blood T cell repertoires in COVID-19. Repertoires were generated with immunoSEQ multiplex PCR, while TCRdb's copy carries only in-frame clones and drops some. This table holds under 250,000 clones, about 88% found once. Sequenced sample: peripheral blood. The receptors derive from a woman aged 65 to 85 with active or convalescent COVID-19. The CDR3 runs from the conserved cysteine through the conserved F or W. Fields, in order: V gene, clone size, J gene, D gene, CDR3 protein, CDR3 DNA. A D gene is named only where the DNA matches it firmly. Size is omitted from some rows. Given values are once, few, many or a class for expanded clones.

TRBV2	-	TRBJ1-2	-	CASSESQGKYGYTF	TGTGCCAGCAGTGAAAGCCAGGGGAAATATGGCTACACCTTC
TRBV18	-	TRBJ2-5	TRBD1	CASSPPGQAKETQYF	TGTGCCAGCTCACCACCGGGACAGGCAAAAGAGACCCAGTACTTC
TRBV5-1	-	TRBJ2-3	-	CASSLAVIDTQYF	TGCGCCAGCAGCTTGGCGGTAATAGATACGCAGTATTTT
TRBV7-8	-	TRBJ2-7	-	CASSLRDTSYEQYF	TGTGCCAGCAGCCTCCGGGACACATCCTACGAGCAGTACTTC
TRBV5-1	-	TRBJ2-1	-	CASSLATSPIYNEQFF	TGCGCCAGCAGCTTGGCCACGAGTCCTATCTACAATGAGCAGTTCTTC
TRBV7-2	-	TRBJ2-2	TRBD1	CASSNIEGASHAGELFF	TGTGCCAGCAGCAATATAGAGGGGGCGTCTCACGCCGGGGAGCTGTTTTTT
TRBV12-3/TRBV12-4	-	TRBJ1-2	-	CASTVTGRGYTF	TGTGCCAGCACCGTAACGGGTAGGGGCTACACCTTC
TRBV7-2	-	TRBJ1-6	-	CASSLLQGKGIYNSPLHF	TGTGCCAGCAGCTTGCTTCAGGGGAAGGGAATTTATAATTCACCCCTCCACTTT
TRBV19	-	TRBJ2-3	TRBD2	CASKQPTSGNTDTQYF	TGTGCCAGTAAACAGCCGACTAGCGGGAACACAGATACGCAGTATTTT
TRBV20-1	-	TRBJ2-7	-	CSAVGGYEQYF	TGCAGTGCCGTCGGGGGCTACGAGCAGTACTTC
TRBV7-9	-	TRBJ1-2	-	CASSLARQTYGYTF	TGTGCCAGCAGCTTAGCCCGACAGACCTATGGCTACACCTTC
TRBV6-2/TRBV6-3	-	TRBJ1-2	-	CASIDSTDNYGYTF	TGTGCCAGCATTGACTCGACAGATAACTATGGCTACACCTTC
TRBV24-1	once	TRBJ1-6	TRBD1	CATSDRDSSPLHF	TGTGCCACCAGTGATAGGGACAGTTCACCCCTCCACTTT
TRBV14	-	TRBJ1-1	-	CASRTGLETFF	TGTGCCAGCAGAACAGGGCTGGAAACTTTCTTT
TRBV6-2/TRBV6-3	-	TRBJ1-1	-	CASSYRSLRQDNTEAFF	TGTGCCAGCAGTTACAGGTCCCTCCGACAGGATAACACTGAAGCTTTCTTT
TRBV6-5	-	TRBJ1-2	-	CASSVGEGGYTF	TGTGCCAGCAGCGTCGGCGAGGGTGGCTACACCTTC
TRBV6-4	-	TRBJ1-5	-	CASSAQSNQPQHF	TGTGCCAGCAGTGCACAGAGCAATCAGCCCCAGCATTTT
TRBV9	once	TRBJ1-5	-	CASSGSGAANQPQHF	TGTGCCAGCAGCGGCTCAGGGGCCGCCAATCAGCCCCAGCATTTT
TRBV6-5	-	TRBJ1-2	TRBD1	CASTGQGNYGYTF	TGTGCCAGCACAGGACAGGGAAACTATGGCTACACCTTC
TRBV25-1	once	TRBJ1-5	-	CASNEGGQPQHF	TGTGCCAGCAACGAGGGCGGTCAGCCCCAGCATTTT
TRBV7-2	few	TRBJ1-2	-	CASTPPGVTANYGYTF	TGTGCCAGCACCCCGCCTGGGGTGACAGCTAACTATGGCTACACCTTC
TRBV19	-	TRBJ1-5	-	CACSQGPRQPQHF	TGTGCCTGCTCTCAGGGCCCTCGCCAGCCCCAGCATTTT
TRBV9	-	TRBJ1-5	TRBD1	CASSVGQGLYPQHF	TGTGCCAGCAGCGTCGGACAGGGGCTATATCCCCAGCATTTT
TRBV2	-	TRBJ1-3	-	CAGSTGLSGNTIYF	TGTGCCGGCTCGACTGGCCTCTCTGGAAACACCATATATTTT
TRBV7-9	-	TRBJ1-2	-	CASSAPGQRIYGYTF	TGTGCCAGCAGCGCACCGGGACAAAGAATCTATGGCTACACCTTC